The source of this TCR beta chain is a study of blood T cell repertoires in COVID-19. CDR1 is SGHNT and CDR2 is YYREEE in the germline V gene (reference sequence). The CDR3 is 17 residues long. Losses at the gene ends were 4 bases for V and 3 bases for J; bases not matched to a gene: 9. Produced via immunoSEQ multiplex PCR; TCRdb's table is partial and in-frame only. The sample shows some 50,000 clones, about 83% of them seen only once. Sequencing was done on a sample of peripheral blood. This chain links TRBV5-4 with TRBJ2-2; TRBD1 matches 10 bases. The receptor was isolated from a man older than 75 in a cohort sampled during active COVID-19. CDR3 DNA sequence: TGTGCCAGCAGCATCGACCCGGGACAGGGGTACACCGGGGAGCTGTTTTTT. This gives the protein CASSIDPGQGYTGELFF.